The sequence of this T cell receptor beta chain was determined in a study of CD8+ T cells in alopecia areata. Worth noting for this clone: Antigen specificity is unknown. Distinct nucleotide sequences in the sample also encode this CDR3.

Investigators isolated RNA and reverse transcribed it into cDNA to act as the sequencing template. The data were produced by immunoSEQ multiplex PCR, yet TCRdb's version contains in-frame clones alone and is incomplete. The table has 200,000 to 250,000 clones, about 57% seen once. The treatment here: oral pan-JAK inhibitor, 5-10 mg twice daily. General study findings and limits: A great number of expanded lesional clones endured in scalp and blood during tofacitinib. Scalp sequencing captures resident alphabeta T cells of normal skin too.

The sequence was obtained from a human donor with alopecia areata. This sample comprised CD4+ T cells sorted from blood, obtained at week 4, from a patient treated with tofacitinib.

Here the CDR3 DNA reads TGCAGCGTTGGGGTGGGCACCGGGGAGCTGTTTTTT. Its translation: CSVGVGTGELFF. V usage is TRBV29-1 and J usage is TRBJ2-2; D remains unclear. From germline, CDR1 is SQVTM and CDR2 ANQGSEA. The CDR3 covers 12 residues. Trimming pared 4 bases from V and 4 bases from J, leaving 7 bases between.